This record concerns one T cell receptor (beta chain) sequence. These data originate in a study of Tregs in tolerant kidney transplant recipients. Deletions cut 0 bases from V and 3 bases from J, with 6 bases between. This CDR3 is 14 amino acids long. Germline assignment: CDR1 SGHTA and CDR2 FQGNSA. The method was immunoSEQ multiplex PCR; TCRdb's version includes in-frame clones alone and lacks a portion of them. The sample consists of 90,000 to 130,000 clones, nearly 90% of them appearing once. The V call is TRBV7-2, the J call TRBJ2-4, with D perhaps TRBD1 (6 bases). The starting material was CD4+ T cells from blood, obtained before the transplant. The receptor comes from a human donor who received a combined kidney and bone marrow transplant. The CDR3 reads CASSLADSKNIQYF. Here the CDR3 DNA reads TGTGCCAGCAGCTTAGCGGACAGCAAAAACATTCAGTACTTC.